The 21 T cell receptor beta chains in this list originate from one sample, sequenced in a study of human T cells and chemical hapten exposure. MiXCR was run by TCRdb on the RACE reads, yielding one entry per CDR3 protein. The data contain around 380,000 distinct CDR3 sequences, approximately 5.1% of them singletons. Time point given: patch test 1, 2 weeks after DPC sensitization. The treatment here: therapeutic diphenylcyclopropenone sensitization with weekly scalp DPC. Here the sequenced sample was whole blood, taken in connection with sensitization to the hapten diphenylcyclopropenone (DPC). The receptors originated from a woman aged 50 to 65 with alopecia areata. Some clones in this sample may be carry-over from other donors' samples.

This rearrangement joins TRBV5-4 to TRBJ2-5; possibly TRBD1 for D (6 bases). The CDR3 is 14 amino acids. Germline values: CDR1 SGHNT, CDR2 YYREEE (reference sequence). Trimming took 3 bases from V and 3 from J, leaving 12 bases between them. CDR3 in DNA: TGTGCCAGCAGCTCGTCGACAGGCGAAGAGACCCAGTACTTC. Translated: CASSSSTGEETQYF. The whole variable domain, remainder taken from reference TRBV5-4 and TRBJ2-5, is ETGVTQSPTHLIKTRGQQVTLRCSSQSGHNTVSWYQQALGQGPQFIFQYYREEENGRGNFPPRFSGLQFPNYSSELNVNALELDDSALYLCASSSSTGEETQYFGPGTRLLVL.

This clonotype was detected ten times or more. V gene TRBV3-1 combines with J gene TRBJ2-6; D is ambiguous. The V and J ends lost 8 bases and 4 bases respectively, with 12 bases between them. Germline CDR1 reads LGHDT; CDR2 reads YNNKEL (reference sequence). The CDR3 runs 14 residues. CDR3 coding DNA: TGTGCCAGCGCGTTGGGGTCAGGGGCCAACGTCCTGACTTTC. Protein sequence: CASALGSGANVLTF. Together with reference TRBV3-1 and TRBJ2-6, the CDR3 gives the full variable domain: DTAVSQTPKYLVTQMGNDKSIKCEQNLGHDTMYWYKQDSKKFLKIMFSYNNKELIINETVPNRFSPKSPDKAHLNLHINSLELGDSAVYFCASALGSGANVLTFGAGSRLTVL.

This clonotype was seen at least ten times. The rearrangement links TRBV5-1 to TRBJ2-1, with 9 bases matching TRBD2. J was trimmed by 8 bases and V by 4 bases; bases with no gene match: 16. The CDR3 has 17 residues. CDR1 SGHRS and CDR2 YFSETQ come from the germline V gene. In DNA, the CDR3 is TGCGCCAGCAGCCATCCTCCTAGCGGGATGTCGGTACATGAGCAGTTCTTC. Translated, it gives CASSHPPSGMSVHEQFF.

This clonotype has at least ten counts. The V call is TRBV7-9, the J call TRBJ2-7; no clear D gene. CDR1 is SEHNR and CDR2 is FQNEAQ in the germline V gene (reference sequence). V was clipped by 5 bases and J by 6 bases, with 11 bases between them. The CDR3 contains 12 residues. CDR3 region: CASSTNYLEQYF. CDR3 in DNA: TGTGCCAGCAGCACGAACTACCTCGAGCAGTACTTC. Full variable domain (missing parts from reference TRBV7-9 and TRBJ2-7): DTGVSQNPRHKITKRGQNVTFRCDPISEHNRLYWYRQTLGQGPEFLTYFQNEAQLEKSRLLSDRFSAERPKGSFSTLEIQRTEQGDSAMYLCASSTNYLEQYFGPGTRLTVT.

V usage is TRBV10-1 and J usage is TRBJ2-7; unclear D gene. The germline CDR1 and CDR2 sequences are WNHNN and SYGVQD (reference sequence). The CDR3 has 14 amino acids. Trimming took 2 bases from V and 0 from J, leaving 8 bases between them. The CDR3 DNA sequence: TGCGCCAGCAGTGAGACCCCAGGCTCCTACGAGCAGTACTTC. It codes for CASSETPGSYEQYF.

This clonotype was detected only a few times. The chain carries TRBV5-1 and TRBJ2-1; a possible D gene is TRBD2 (5 bases). The CDR3 is 15 amino acids. The V gene lost 3 bases and the J gene lost 2 bases, with 12 bases spanning the gap. Per the germline V gene, CDR1 is SGHRS and CDR2 is YFSETQ. The CDR3 protein is CASSSDWRAYNEQFF. CDR3 bases: TGCGCCAGCAGCTCGGACTGGCGCGCCTACAATGAGCAGTTCTTC. Using reference TRBV5-1 and TRBJ2-1 for the parts outside the CDR3, the full variable domain is KAGVTQTPRYLIKTRGQQVTLSCSPISGHRSVSWYQQTPGQGLQFLFEYFSETQRNKGNFPGRFSGRQFSNSRSEMNVSTLELGDSALYLCASSSDWRAYNEQFFGPGTRLTVL.

This clonotype has a count of ten or more. This chain connects TRBV27 to TRBJ2-3; 13 bases are shared with TRBD2. The germline V gene has CDR1 MNHEY and CDR2 SMNVEV (reference sequence). CDR3 length equals 15 residues. V lost 6 bases, J lost 3 bases, and 3 bases stayed unmatched. CDR3 protein: CASRRLAGGTDTQYF. CDR3 DNA sequence: TGTGCCAGCAGAAGACTAGCGGGGGGTACAGATACGCAGTATTTT.

In this sample, this clonotype turned up a few times. The V and J genes are TRBV15 and TRBJ2-5, with TRBD2 as a possible D gene (6 bases). This CDR3 is built from 15 residues. CDR1 is LNHNV, CDR2 YYDKDF, per germline (reference sequence). Trimming stripped 3 bases from V and 1 base from J, with 12 bases between. CDR3 protein: CATSRGEVIQETQYF. CDR3 coding DNA: TGTGCCACCAGCAGGGGGGAGGTGATCCAAGAGACCCAGTACTTC.

The J gene is TRBJ2-3, the V gene TRBV7-9; D perhaps matches TRBD1 (6 bases). The CDR3 spans 14 residues. From germline, CDR1 is SEHNR and CDR2 FQNEAQ (reference sequence). Trimming stripped 5 bases from V and 5 bases from J, with 14 bases between. CDR3 nucleotide sequence: TGTGCCAGCAGCCCCAGCGTAGGGGGAGATACGCAGTATTTT. It encodes CASSPSVGGDTQYF.

A word on this clonotype: A read error is possible here, since a much larger clone lies one base away. Here the CDR3 reads CASSSGGGLFF. In DNA form, the CDR3 reads TGTGCCAGCAGTTCGGGCGGTGGGCTGTTCTTC. The chain uses TRBV28 and TRBJ2-1; D is uncertain. V dropped 4 bases and J dropped 15 bases, with 13 bases sitting between them. The CDR3 sequence is 11 residues long. CDR1 is MDHEN and CDR2 is SYDVKM in the germline V gene.

This clonotype was observed many times. This rearrangement joins TRBV7-9 to TRBJ1-1; TRBD1 aligns across 8 bases. Looked up from germline, CDR1 is SEHNR and CDR2 is FQNEAQ (reference sequence). Losses at the gene ends were 3 bases for V and 7 bases for J; bases not matched to a gene: 7. This CDR3 has 14 amino acids. CDR3 protein: CASSFGDRGNEAFF. The CDR3 DNA follows: TGTGCCAGCAGCTTTGGAGACAGGGGAAATGAAGCTTTCTTT.

This clonotype was recorded many times. The rearrangement uses TRBV29-1 and TRBJ1-3; TRBD1 agrees at 11 bases. The trim removed 6 bases at V and 4 bases at J, leaving 5 bases unmatched. The CDR3 covers 14 residues. Looked up from germline, CDR1 is SQVTM and CDR2 is ANQGSEA. CDR3 DNA: TGCAGCGTAGGGGACAGGGGGACAGGAAACACCATATATTTT. This sequence encodes CSVGDRGTGNTIYF.

V usage is TRBV28 and J usage is TRBJ2-7; D gene uncertain. Germline values: CDR1 MDHEN, CDR2 SYDVKM. Trimming removed 5 bases at V and 6 bases at J, with 14 bases between. The CDR3 extends over 13 amino acids. CDR3 loop: CASSTLLDTEQYF. The CDR3 DNA sequence: TGTGCCAGCAGTACACTTTTGGATACCGAGCAGTACTTC.

This clonotype was seen many times. The V call is TRBV25-1, the J call TRBJ1-4; TRBD1 matches 7 bases. The germline V gene encodes CDR1 MGHDK and CDR2 SYGVNS. The V and J ends lost 1 base and 5 bases, in that order; junction bases with no gene match: 4. The CDR3 spans 15 residues. As DNA, the CDR3 is TGTGCCAGCAGTGAATGGACAGGACAAAATGAAAAACTGTTTTTT. The encoded protein is CASSEWTGQNEKLFF.

This clonotype was found a few times. The gene calls are TRBV24-1 and TRBJ2-1, with 7 bases identical to TRBD1. This CDR3 is built from 13 residues. The junction had 4 bases not matched to a gene; V was cut back by 3 bases and J by 9 bases. Germline loops: CDR1 KGHDR, CDR2 SFDVKD. Here the CDR3 reads CATSDPPGGEQFF. The CDR3 DNA reads TGTGCCACCAGTGATCCCCCAGGGGGTGAGCAGTTCTTC.

In this sample, this clonotype turned up many times. This chain connects TRBV6-2 or TRBV6-3 to TRBJ2-2; no clear D gene. The germline V gene encodes CDR1 MNHEY and CDR2 SVGEGT. CDR3 length: 13 residues. V was cut by 7 bases and J by 3 bases, with 9 bases left in between. The CDR3 DNA follows: TGTGCCAGCACATTTGCGGACACCGGGGAGCTGTTTTTT. The encoded protein is CASTFADTGELFF.

This clonotype came up many times. V gene TRBV6-6 combines with J gene TRBJ2-1, with TRBD1 identical over 10 bases. V dropped 6 bases and J dropped 7; count of bases not matched to a gene: 12. CDR1 and CDR2 from the germline V gene are MNHNY and SVGAGI (reference sequence). This CDR3 has 16 residues. The chain's CDR3 is CASSRTGQGRANEQFF. CDR3 coding DNA: TGTGCCAGCAGCCGGACGGGACAGGGGAGAGCAAATGAGCAGTTCTTC.

This clonotype was counted ten times or more. The chain employs TRBV6-6 and TRBJ1-4, with D perhaps matching TRBD1 (5 bases). Germline-derived CDR1 and CDR2 are MNHNY and SVGAGI (reference sequence). CDR3 size: 15 residues. V was pared by 6 bases and J by 4 bases, with 15 bases between. The CDR3 reads CASRLDSSGNEKLFF. The DNA for the CDR3 is TGTGCCAGCAGACTCGACAGCTCCGGTAATGAAAAACTGTTTTTT.

This clonotype showed up many times. The V call is TRBV10-3, the J call TRBJ2-3; D might be TRBD2 (7 bases). CDR3 length: 15 residues. Germline V gene sequence: CDR1 ENHRY, CDR2 SYGVKD. The V end was cut by 4 bases, the J end by 2 bases, with 13 bases between. CDR3 residues: CAISGAGAHTDTQYF. CDR3 DNA sequence: TGTGCCATCAGTGGTGCGGGGGCGCACACAGATACGCAGTATTTT.

The V gene is TRBV24-1, the J gene TRBJ1-1; weak D call: TRBD1 (5 bases). The CDR3 extends over 16 amino acids. Germline V gives CDR1 KGHDR, CDR2 SFDVKD. Deletions cut 5 bases from V and 4 bases from J, with 19 bases between. Here the CDR3 reads CATSGGVIRRTTEAFF. CDR3 sequence (DNA): TGTGCCACCAGTGGGGGGGTGATAAGGCGGACCACTGAAGCTTTCTTT.

This clonotype was seen repeatedly, ten times or more. This rearrangement joins TRBV7-3 to TRBJ1-1; no firm D call. With 2 bases removed from V and 7 bases from J, the gap between germline ends came to 8 bases. The CDR3 sequence is 12 residues long. CDR1 and CDR2 from the germline V gene are SGHTA and FQGTGA. The CDR3 region is CASSLERVEAFF. CDR3 bases: TGTGCCAGCAGCTTAGAGAGGGTTGAAGCTTTCTTT. Looking up the rest from reference TRBV7-3 and TRBJ1-1 gives the full variable domain: GAGVSQTPSNKVTEKGKYVELRCDPISGHTALYWYRQSLGQGPEFLIYFQGTGAADDSGLPNDRFFAVRPEGSVSTLKIQRTERGDSAVYLCASSLERVEAFFGQGTRLTVV.